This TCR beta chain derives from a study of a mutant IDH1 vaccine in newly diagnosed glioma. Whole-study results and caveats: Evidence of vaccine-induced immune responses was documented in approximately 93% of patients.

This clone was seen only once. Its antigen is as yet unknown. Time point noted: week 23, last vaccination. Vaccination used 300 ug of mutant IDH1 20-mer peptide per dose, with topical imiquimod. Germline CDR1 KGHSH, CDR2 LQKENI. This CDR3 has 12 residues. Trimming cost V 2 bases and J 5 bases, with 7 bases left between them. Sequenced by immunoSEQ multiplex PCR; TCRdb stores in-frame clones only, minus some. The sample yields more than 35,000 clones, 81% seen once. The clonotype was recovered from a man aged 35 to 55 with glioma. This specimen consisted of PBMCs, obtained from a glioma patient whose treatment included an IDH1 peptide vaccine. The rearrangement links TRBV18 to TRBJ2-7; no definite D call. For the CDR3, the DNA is TGTGCCAGCTCACCAGGAAATCACGAGCAGTACTTC. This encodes CASSPGNHEQYF.